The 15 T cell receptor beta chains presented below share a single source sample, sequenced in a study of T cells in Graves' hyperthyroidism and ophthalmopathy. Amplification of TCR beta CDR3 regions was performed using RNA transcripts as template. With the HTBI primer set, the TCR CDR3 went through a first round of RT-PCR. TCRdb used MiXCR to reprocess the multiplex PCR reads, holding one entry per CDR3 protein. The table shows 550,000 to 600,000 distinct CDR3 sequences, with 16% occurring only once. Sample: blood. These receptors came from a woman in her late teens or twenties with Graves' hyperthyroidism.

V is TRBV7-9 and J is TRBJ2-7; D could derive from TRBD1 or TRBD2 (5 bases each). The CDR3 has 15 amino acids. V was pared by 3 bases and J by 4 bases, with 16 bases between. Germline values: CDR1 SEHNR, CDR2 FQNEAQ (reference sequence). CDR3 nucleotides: TGTGCCAGCAGCTTGGGGAGTTCTGGGGGTTACGAGCAGTACTTC. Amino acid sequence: CASSLGSSGGYEQYF.

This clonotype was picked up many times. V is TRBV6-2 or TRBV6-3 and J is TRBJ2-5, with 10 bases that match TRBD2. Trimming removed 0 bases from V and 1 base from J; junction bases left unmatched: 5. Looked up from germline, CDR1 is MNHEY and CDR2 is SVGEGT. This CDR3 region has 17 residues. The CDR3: CASSYSVQRGGQETQYF. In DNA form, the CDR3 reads TGTGCCAGCAGTTACTCGGTCCAGCGGGGGGGCCAAGAGACCCAGTACTTC.

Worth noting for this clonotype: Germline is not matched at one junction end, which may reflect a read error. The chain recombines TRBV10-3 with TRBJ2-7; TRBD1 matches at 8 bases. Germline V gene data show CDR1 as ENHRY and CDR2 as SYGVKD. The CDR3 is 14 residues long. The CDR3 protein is CATTGQGITYEQYF. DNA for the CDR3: TGCGCCACCACCGGACAGGGAATAACCTACGAGCAGTACTTC.

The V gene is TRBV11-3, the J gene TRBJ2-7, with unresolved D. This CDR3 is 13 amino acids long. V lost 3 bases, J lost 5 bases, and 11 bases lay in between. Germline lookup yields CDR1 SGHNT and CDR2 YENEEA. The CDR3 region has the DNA TGTGCCAGCAGCTTGGGGTTTACCCACGAGCAGTACTTC. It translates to CASSLGFTHEQYF.

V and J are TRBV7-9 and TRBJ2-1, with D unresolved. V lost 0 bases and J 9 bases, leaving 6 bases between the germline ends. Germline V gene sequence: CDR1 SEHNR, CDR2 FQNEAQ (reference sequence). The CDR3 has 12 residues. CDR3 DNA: TGTGCCAGCAGCTTAGCGGACCCTGAGCAGTTCTTC. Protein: CASSLADPEQFF.

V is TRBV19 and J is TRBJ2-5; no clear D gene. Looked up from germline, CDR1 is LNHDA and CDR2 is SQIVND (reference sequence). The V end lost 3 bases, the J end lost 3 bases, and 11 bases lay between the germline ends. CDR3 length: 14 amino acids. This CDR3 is CASSIGTAKETQYF. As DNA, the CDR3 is TGTGCCAGTAGTATTGGTACAGCGAAAGAGACCCAGTACTTC.

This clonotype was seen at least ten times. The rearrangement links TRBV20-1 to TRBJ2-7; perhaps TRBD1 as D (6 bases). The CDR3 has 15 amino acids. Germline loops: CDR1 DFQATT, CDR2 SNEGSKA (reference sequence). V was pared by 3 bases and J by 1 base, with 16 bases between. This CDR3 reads CSASPLGDTSYEQYF. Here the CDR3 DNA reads TGCAGTGCTAGCCCCCTGGGGGACACATCCTACGAGCAGTACTTC.

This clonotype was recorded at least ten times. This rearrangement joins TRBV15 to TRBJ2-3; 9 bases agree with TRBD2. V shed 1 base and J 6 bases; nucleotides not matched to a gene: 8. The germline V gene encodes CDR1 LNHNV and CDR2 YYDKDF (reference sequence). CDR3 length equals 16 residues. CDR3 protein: CATSRVGGGAMDTQYF. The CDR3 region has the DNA TGTGCCACCAGCAGAGTTGGCGGGGGGGCCATGGATACGCAGTATTTT.

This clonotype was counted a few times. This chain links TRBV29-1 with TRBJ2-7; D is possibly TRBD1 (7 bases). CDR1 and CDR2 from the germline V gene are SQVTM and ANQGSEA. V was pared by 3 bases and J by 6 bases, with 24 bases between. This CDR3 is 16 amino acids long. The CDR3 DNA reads TGCAGCGTTGATAACCCGACAGGGCTGGGGGGCTCCGAGCAGTACTTC. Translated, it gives CSVDNPTGLGGSEQYF.

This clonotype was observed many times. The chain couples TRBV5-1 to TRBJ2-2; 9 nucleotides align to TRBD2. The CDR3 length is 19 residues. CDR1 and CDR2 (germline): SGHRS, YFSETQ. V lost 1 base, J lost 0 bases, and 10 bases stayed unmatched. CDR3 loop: CASSLTSGLALANTGELFF. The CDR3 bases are TGCGCCAGCAGCTTGACTAGCGGGTTGGCTCTAGCGAACACCGGGGAGCTGTTTTTT.

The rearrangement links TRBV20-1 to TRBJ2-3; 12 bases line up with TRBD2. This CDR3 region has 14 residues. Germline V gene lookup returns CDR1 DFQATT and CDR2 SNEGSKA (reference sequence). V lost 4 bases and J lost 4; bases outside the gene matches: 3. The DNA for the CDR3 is TGCAGTGCTACTAGCGGGAGGGCCCCAGATACGCAGTATTTT. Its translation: CSATSGRAPDTQYF.

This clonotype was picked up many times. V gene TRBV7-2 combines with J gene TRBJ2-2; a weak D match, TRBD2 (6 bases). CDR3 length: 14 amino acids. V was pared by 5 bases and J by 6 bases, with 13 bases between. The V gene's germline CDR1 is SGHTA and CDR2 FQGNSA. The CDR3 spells CASSQPTRSGELFF. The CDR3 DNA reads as TGTGCCAGCAGCCAGCCGACTAGATCCGGGGAGCTGTTTTTT.

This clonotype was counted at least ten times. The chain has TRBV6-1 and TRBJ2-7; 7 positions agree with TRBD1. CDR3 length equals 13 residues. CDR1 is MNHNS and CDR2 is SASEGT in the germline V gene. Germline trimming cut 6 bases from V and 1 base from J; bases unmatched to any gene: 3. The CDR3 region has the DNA TGTGCCAGCAGGGTGACAGGGTCCTACGAGCAGTACTTC. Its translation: CASRVTGSYEQYF.

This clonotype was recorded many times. The CDR3 loop is CASSSGLAGGSTDTQYF. The DNA for the CDR3 is TGTGCCAGCAGCTCCGGACTAGCGGGGGGTAGCACAGATACGCAGTATTTT. The chain has TRBV7-3 and TRBJ2-3, with 14 bases aligning to TRBD2. Per the germline V gene, CDR1 is SGHTA and CDR2 is FQGTGA. The CDR3 runs 17 residues. J gave up 0 bases and V 4 bases, and 3 bases lay outside the gene matches. Filled out from reference TRBV7-3 and TRBJ2-3, the complete variable domain reads GAGVSQTPSNKVTEKGKYVELRCDPISGHTALYWYRQSLGQGPEFLIYFQGTGAADDSGLPNDRFFAVRPEGSVSTLKIQRTERGDSAVYLCASSSGLAGGSTDTQYFGPGTRLTVL.

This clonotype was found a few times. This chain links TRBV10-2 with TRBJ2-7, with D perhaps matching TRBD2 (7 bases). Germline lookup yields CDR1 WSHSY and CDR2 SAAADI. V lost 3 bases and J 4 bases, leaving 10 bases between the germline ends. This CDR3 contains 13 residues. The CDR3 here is CASSEGGGYEQYF. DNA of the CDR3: TGCGCCAGCAGTGAAGGGGGGGGATACGAGCAGTACTTC.